The 20 T cell receptor beta chains below were found in one sample sequenced in a study of control samples from healthy donors and cancer patients. Produced via immunoSEQ multiplex PCR; TCRdb's table is partial and in-frame only. The profile shows more than 25,000 clones, approximately 94% of them singletons. Sequenced material: blood. The receptors shown here come from a man aged 60 to 69 in good health.

The V gene is TRBV19, the J gene TRBJ1-1; possibly TRBD1 for D (6 bases). V was clipped by 1 base and J by 4 bases, with 10 bases between them. The CDR3 covers 14 residues. Germline CDR1 and CDR2: LNHDA and SQIVND (reference sequence). The DNA of the CDR3 is TGTGCCAGTAGTATAGTGGGGGGGCCCACTGAAGCTTTCTTT. Protein: CASSIVGGPTEAFF.

The gene calls are TRBV2 and TRBJ2-3, with 8 positions matching TRBD1. Trimming took 8 bases from V and 1 from J; bases not matched to a gene: 2. Germline CDR1 SNHLY, CDR2 FYNNEI. The CDR3 extends over 13 amino acids. The CDR3 DNA follows: TGTGCCAGCGGGGGACAGGGCACAGATACGCAGTATTTT. Translating gives CASGGQGTDTQYF.

This clone has only one observation. CDR3 residues: CAIKAGGAETQYF. The CDR3 bases are TGTGCCATCAAAGCGGGGGGCGCTGAGACCCAGTACTTC. The chain recombines TRBV10-3 with TRBJ2-5; TRBD2 matches 9 bases. The junction had 5 bases not matched to a gene; V was cut back by 7 bases and J by 5 bases. Germline CDR1 ENHRY, CDR2 SYGVKD. The CDR3 spans 13 residues.

The chain employs TRBV7-2 and TRBJ2-1; D is unresolved. Germline values: CDR1 SGHTA, CDR2 FQGNSA. The CDR3 covers 14 residues. V was cut by 3 bases and J by 0 bases, with 6 bases left in between. In DNA, the CDR3 is TGTGCCAGCAGCTTCAGGAGCTCCTACAATGAGCAGTTCTTC. Its protein is CASSFRSSYNEQFF.

V is TRBV2 and J is TRBJ2-7; 11 nucleotides align to TRBD1. This CDR3 comprises 12 residues. Per the germline V gene, CDR1 is SNHLY and CDR2 is FYNNEI. In nucleotides, the CDR3 is TGTGCAACCAGGACAGGGGGCAACGAGCAGTACTTC. It is translated as CATRTGGNEQYF.

This chain joins TRBV11-2 and TRBJ1-3, with D hard to call. The CDR3 is 15 amino acids. Germline-derived CDR1 and CDR2 are SGHAT and FQNNGV. The V end lost 0 bases, the J end lost 4 bases, and 10 bases lay between the germline ends. CDR3 DNA sequence: TGTGCCAGCAGCTTAGAAACTGCCGGGGGAAACACCATATATTTT. Amino acids: CASSLETAGGNTIYF.

CDR3 in DNA: TGTGCCAGCAGCTTAGAGGGGGGCCTGAACACTGAAGCTTTCTTT. Amino acid sequence: CASSLEGGLNTEAFF. This chain joins TRBV7-6 and TRBJ1-1; maybe TRBD1 (6 bases). The V end was cut by 1 base, the J end by 0 bases, with 9 bases between. CDR1 is SGHVS, CDR2 FNYEAQ, per germline. This CDR3 is built from 15 residues.

The chain combines TRBV15 with TRBJ1-2; tentatively, D is TRBD1 (5 bases). The ends were cut back, 0 bases at V and 8 bases at J, with 19 bases in the middle. The CDR3 runs to 16 residues. Germline V gene lookup returns CDR1 LNHNV and CDR2 YYDKDF (reference sequence). CDR3: CATSRDWGASSWGYTF. CDR3 DNA sequence: TGTGCCACCAGCAGAGATTGGGGCGCGAGCTCTTGGGGCTACACCTTC.

The J gene is TRBJ2-5, the V gene TRBV5-1; no firm D call. The germline V gene encodes CDR1 SGHRS and CDR2 YFSETQ. V was pared by 0 bases and J by 5 bases, with 11 bases between. CDR3 size: 14 residues. In DNA form, the CDR3 reads TGCGCCAGCAGCTTGGCGAGCCCTGGGGAGACCCAGTACTTC. It encodes CASSLASPGETQYF.

The chain is built from TRBV9 and TRBJ2-1; 9 bases fit TRBD2. CDR3 size: 15 residues. V was pared by 4 bases and J by 5 bases, with 7 bases of the junction left unmatched. Germline CDR1 reads SGDLS; CDR2 reads YYNGEE. CDR3 sequence reads: CASSKIAGANNEQFF. The CDR3 coding sequence is TGTGCCAGCAGCAAAATAGCGGGGGCCAACAATGAGCAGTTCTTC.

The chain has TRBV10-3 and TRBJ2-7; 12 bases fit TRBD1. V trimming: 2 bases; J trimming: 2 bases; junction bases outside the gene matches: 7. From germline, CDR1 is ENHRY and CDR2 SYGVKD. The CDR3 covers 17 residues. The CDR3 nucleotides are TGTGCCATCAGTGAGAACTCCGGGACAGGGGGCCCCTACGAGCAGTACTTC. Its protein is CAISENSGTGGPYEQYF.

This clone was detected once. J is TRBJ2-7 and V is TRBV28; D is perhaps TRBD1 (6 bases). Germline V gene data show CDR1 as MDHEN and CDR2 as SYDVKM. The CDR3 runs 14 residues. V shed 8 bases and J shed 3 bases, with 17 bases lying between them. CDR3 DNA sequence: TGTGCCAGCTCTAACCGAGGGGGTAACTACGAGCAGTACTTC. It encodes CASSNRGGNYEQYF.

The V call is TRBV25-1, the J call TRBJ2-1, with a tentative D call TRBD2 (6 bases). The CDR3 spans 14 residues. The germline CDR1 and CDR2 sequences are MGHDK and SYGVNS. V lost 6 bases to trimming and J lost 6 bases, with 15 bases between them. CDR3 in amino acids: CASSQGTSVNEQFF. CDR3 bases: TGTGCCAGCAGCCAAGGGACTTCCGTCAATGAGCAGTTCTTC.

V and J are TRBV11-2 and TRBJ1-2; 7 bases align to TRBD1. The germline CDR1 and CDR2 sequences are SGHAT and FQNNGV. V was clipped by 3 bases and J by 3 bases; unmatched bases: 4. This CDR3 region has 14 residues. CDR3 in DNA: TGTGCCAGCAGCTTTCTTCAGGGGGACTATGGCTACACCTTC. As protein: CASSFLQGDYGYTF. Combining the CDR3 with reference TRBV11-2 and TRBJ1-2 gives the whole variable domain EAGVAQSPRYKIIEKRQSVAFWCNPISGHATLYWYQQILGQGPKLLIQFQNNGVVDDSQLPKDRFSAERLKGVDSTLKIQPAKLEDSAVYLCASSFLQGDYGYTFGSGTRLTVV.

This sequence joins TRBV20-1 and TRBJ2-3, with TRBD2 matching 15 bases. Germline trimming cut 3 bases from V and 1 base from J; bases unmatched to any gene: 5. Germline V gene data show CDR1 as DFQATT and CDR2 as SNEGSKA (reference sequence). The CDR3 is made up of 17 amino acids. CDR3 sequence: CSASGRTSGGGTDTQYF. The CDR3, as DNA: TGCAGTGCTAGTGGCCGGACTAGCGGGGGGGGCACAGATACGCAGTATTTT.

In this sample, this clone turned up a few times. V is TRBV28 and J is TRBJ1-5; D not resolved. V was shortened by 3 bases and J by 0 bases, with 3 bases between the two germline ends. The CDR3 totals 13 residues. CDR1 is MDHEN, CDR2 SYDVKM, per germline. This CDR3 reads CASSFISNQPQHF. In nucleotides, the CDR3 is TGTGCCAGCAGTTTCATTAGCAATCAGCCCCAGCATTTT.

The gene calls are TRBV9 and TRBJ1-5; D is unresolved. The CDR3 runs to 13 residues. CDR1 and CDR2 from the germline V gene are SGDLS and YYNGEE. V dropped 4 bases and J dropped 7 bases, with 12 bases sitting between them. CDR3 region: CASSLGIGQPQHF. In DNA, the CDR3 is TGTGCCAGCAGCCTAGGGATTGGCCAGCCCCAGCATTTT.

The V and J genes are TRBV18 and TRBJ1-1; 7 nucleotides line up with TRBD1. This CDR3 has 13 residues. The germline gives CDR1 KGHSH, CDR2 LQKENI. Trimming took 6 bases from V and 7 from J; bases not matched to a gene: 8. The CDR3: CASSLAGGNEAFF. CDR3 bases: TGTGCCAGCTCCCTGGCAGGGGGAAATGAAGCTTTCTTT.

This clone came up once. This chain links TRBV10-3 with TRBJ2-3, with D possibly matching TRBD2 (6 bases). The CDR3 loop spans 16 amino acids. Trimming took 1 base from V and 4 from J, leaving 15 bases between them. Germline CDR1 and CDR2: ENHRY and SYGVKD. In DNA form, the CDR3 reads TGTGCCATCAGTGAGTATGGGGCCGGGAGCGCAGATACGCAGTATTTT. Its translation: CAISEYGAGSADTQYF.

This clone is a singleton in its sample. The chain is built from TRBV5-5 and TRBJ2-3, with D unclear. Germline CDR1 SGHKS, CDR2 YYEKEE (reference sequence). With 2 bases removed from V and 0 bases from J, the gap between germline ends came to 4 bases. This CDR3 contains 13 residues. CDR3: CASSFVSTDTQYF. In nucleotides, the CDR3 is TGTGCCAGCAGCTTTGTAAGCACAGATACGCAGTATTTT.